The rows below give T cell receptor beta chains drawn from one sample of a study of T cell responses to AZD1222 COVID-19 vaccine. Method: immunoSEQ multiplex PCR; TCRdb's copy keeps in-frame clones and lacks some. The repertoire includes about 150,000 clones, 70% to 90% of them detected once, and around 4.9% sits in the top ten. Specimen: peripheral blood, collected on day 0 of AZD1222 vaccination. The receptors derive from an adult in good health. Each CDR3 is given with its conserved first and last residue. The order of the fields is D gene, V gene, clone size, J gene, CDR3 protein, CDR3 DNA. A D gene is named only where the DNA matches it firmly. Clone size is not always given. Where it is, it says once, few, many or a class for expanded clones.

-,TRBV12-3/TRBV12-4,-,TRBJ1-6,CASSLFENSPLHF,TGTGCCAGCAGTTTATTCGAGAATTCACCCCTCCACTTT
TRBD1,TRBV10-2,-,TRBJ1-4,CASRKPTPGQGLEKLFF,TGCGCCAGCAGAAAACCCACACCGGGACAGGGGCTGGAAAAACTGTTTTTT
-,TRBV4-2,once,TRBJ1-2,CASSQDLVGYTF,TGTGCCAGCAGCCAAGATTTGGTCGGCTACACCTTC
-,TRBV4-3,once,TRBJ1-5,CASSQDHQGLGQPQHF,TGCGCCAGCAGCCAAGATCATCAAGGGCTCGGTCAGCCCCAGCATTTT
-,TRBV28,-,TRBJ1-5,CASSLFRVRQPQHF,TGTGCCAGCAGTTTATTCAGGGTTCGACAGCCCCAGCATTTT
TRBD2,TRBV4-2,-,TRBJ2-1,CASSWSGSESNEQFF,TGTGCCAGCAGCTGGAGCGGGAGCGAGTCCAATGAGCAGTTCTTC
TRBD2,TRBV7-2,-,TRBJ2-7,CASGLAGGSGYEQYF,TGTGCCAGCGGGCTAGCGGGAGGATCTGGCTACGAGCAGTACTTC
-,TRBV19,-,TRBJ2-2,CASRQGSLFF,TGTGCCAGTAGACAGGGTTCGCTGTTTTTT
-,TRBV7-2,-,TRBJ2-1,CASSPWTEGDEQFF,TGTGCCAGCAGCCCATGGACGGAGGGGGATGAGCAGTTCTTC
-,TRBV6-5,-,TRBJ1-6,CASSREINPSPLHF,TGTGCCAGCAGTAGGGAGATAAATCCTTCACCCCTCCACTTT
-,TRBV7-2,-,TRBJ1-6,CASAQLGLRSPLHF,TGTGCCAGCGCACAGTTGGGACTCCGTTCACCCCTCCACTTT
-,TRBV2,-,TRBJ1-1,CASAGRRNTEAFF,TGTGCCAGTGCAGGACGGAGAAACACTGAAGCTTTCTTT
-,TRBV19,-,TRBJ1-1,CASRLRGEGWSVNTEAFF,TGTGCCAGTAGACTGCGGGGGGAGGGGTGGTCGGTGAACACTGAAGCTTTCTTT
-,TRBV29-1,-,TRBJ1-2,CSVDNLYYGYTF,TGCAGCGTTGATAACCTGTACTATGGCTACACCTTC
-,TRBV7-9,-,TRBJ2-2,CASSVNLGRLNTGELFF,TGTGCCAGCAGCGTAAACCTGGGACGGTTGAACACCGGGGAGCTGTTTTTT
TRBD1,TRBV3-1/TRBV3-2,-,TRBJ1-1,CASSPQQGVNTEAFF,TGTGCCAGCAGCCCGCAACAGGGGGTGAACACTGAAGCTTTCTTT
-,TRBV19,-,TRBJ1-2,CASSPSLTDTGGYTF,TGTGCCAGTAGTCCCTCTCTAACAGATACTGGGGGCTACACCTTC
TRBD2,TRBV7-9,-,TRBJ2-7,CASSLTSGAYEQYF,TGTGCCAGCAGCTTGACTAGCGGAGCCTACGAGCAGTACTTC
-,TRBV6-4,-,TRBJ2-1,CASSDSATQDNEQFF,TGTGCCAGCAGTGATAGCGCCACCCAGGACAATGAGCAGTTCTTC
-,TRBV28,-,TRBJ1-2,CASSLEVANYGYTF,TGTGCCAGCAGTTTAGAGGTAGCTAACTATGGCTACACCTTC
-,TRBV6-2/TRBV6-3,-,TRBJ1-5,CASSSRQRVTVHQPQHF,TGTGCCAGCAGTTCAAGACAGCGGGTGACTGTTCATCAGCCCCAGCATTTT
-,TRBV28,-,TRBJ2-7,CASSLGRAFSYEQYF,TGTGCCAGCAGTTTAGGCAGGGCATTTTCCTACGAGCAGTACTTC
-,TRBV7-2,-,TRBJ2-3,CASSLRRSTDTQYF,TGTGCCAGCAGCTTACGACGGAGCACAGATACGCAGTATTTT
-,TRBV7-9,-,TRBJ1-1,CASSLVFGNTEAFF,TGTGCCAGCAGCTTAGTTTTCGGGAACACTGAAGCTTTCTTT
-,TRBV5-1,once,TRBJ1-4,CASSPQSGVYEKLFF,TGCGCCAGCAGCCCCCAGTCGGGGGTTTACGAAAAACTGTTTTTT
TRBD1,TRBV7-2,-,TRBJ1-1,CASSLSTGQGTEAFF,TGTGCCAGCAGCTTATCAACCGGACAGGGCACTGAAGCTTTCTTT
-,TRBV28,-,TRBJ1-5,CASSLKGYYSNQPQHF,TGTGCCAGCAGTTTAAAAGGGTACTATAGCAATCAGCCCCAGCATTTT
-,TRBV19,-,TRBJ1-1,CASSMGPTGETEAFF,TGTGCCAGTAGTATGGGACCCACCGGCGAAACTGAAGCTTTCTTT
TRBD1,TRBV28,-,TRBJ1-2,CASSSGGSGYGYTF,TGTGCCAGCAGTTCAGGGGGCAGCGGCTATGGCTACACCTTC
-,TRBV7-6,-,TRBJ1-4,CASSAISGTTNEKLFF,TGTGCCAGCAGCGCCATCTCCGGGACAACTAATGAAAAACTGTTTTTT
-,TRBV11-2,-,TRBJ1-3,CASSSQLSGNTIYF,TGTGCCAGCAGTTCACAGCTCTCTGGAAACACCATATATTTT
TRBD2,TRBV2,-,TRBJ2-1,CASSEALGLAGDEQFF,TGTGCCAGCAGTGAAGCGCTAGGACTAGCGGGAGATGAGCAGTTCTTC
TRBD2,TRBV24-1,-,TRBJ2-1,CATSTSGRNNEQFF,TGTGCCACCTCAACTAGCGGAAGAAACAATGAGCAGTTCTTC
-,TRBV28,-,TRBJ2-3,CASSQGGTQYF,TGTGCCAGCAGCCAAGGGGGTACGCAGTATTTT
TRBD2,TRBV5-6,-,TRBJ2-3,CASSSLAGGADTQYF,TGTGCCAGCAGCTCACTAGCGGGGGGGGCAGATACGCAGTATTTT
-,TRBV29-1,-,TRBJ2-7,CSVRVSYEQYF,TGCAGCGTTAGGGTGTCCTACGAGCAGTACTTC
-,TRBV5-1,-,TRBJ2-7,CASSLGAEQYF,TGCGCCAGCAGCTTGGGAGCCGAGCAGTACTTC
TRBD1,TRBV7-9,once,TRBJ2-5,CASSLAGQGVKRETQYF,TGTGCCAGCAGCTTAGCCGGACAGGGAGTAAAGCGAGAGACCCAGTACTTC
-,TRBV6-5,-,TRBJ1-2,CASSYSVQAGYGYTF,TGTGCCAGCAGTTACTCGGTACAGGCCGGCTATGGCTACACCTTC
TRBD1,TRBV5-4,-,TRBJ1-6,CASSLAGQVSSPLHF,TGTGCCAGCAGCTTGGCGGGACAGGTTTCTTCACCCCTCCACTTT
TRBD2,TRBV19,-,TRBJ2-3,CASTHLWEGRGTDTQYF,TGTGCCAGTACCCACCTGTGGGAGGGCCGGGGCACAGATACGCAGTATTTT
-,TRBV12-3/TRBV12-4,-,TRBJ2-2,CASRDWGGGELFF,TGTGCCAGCAGGGACTGGGGCGGAGGGGAGCTGTTTTTT
TRBD2,TRBV30,-,TRBJ2-1,CAWTYGRAPNEQFF,TGTGCCTGGACTTACGGGAGGGCCCCCAATGAGCAGTTCTTC
TRBD2,TRBV5-5,-,TRBJ2-1,CASSLAGTSGGNEQFF,TGTGCCAGCAGCTTGGCAGGCACTAGCGGGGGGAATGAGCAGTTCTTC
-,TRBV6-5,-,TRBJ2-3,CASSYQGSTDTQYF,TGTGCCAGCAGTTATCAGGGGAGCACAGATACGCAGTATTTT
-,TRBV5-1,-,TRBJ1-1,CASSLSTPTEAFF,TGCGCCAGCAGCTTGAGTACTCCCACTGAAGCTTTCTTT
-,TRBV6-2/TRBV6-3,-,TRBJ1-3,CASSFTRVMSSGNTIYF,TGTGCCAGCAGTTTCACGCGCGTCATGAGCTCTGGAAACACCATATATTTT
TRBD2,TRBV29-1,-,TRBJ2-1,CSVMTSGISSYNEQFF,TGCAGCGTCATGACTAGCGGGATATCCTCCTACAATGAGCAGTTCTTC
TRBD1,TRBV5-6,-,TRBJ1-4,CASSLGGSGDRGKLFF,TGTGCCAGCAGCTTGGGAGGTTCGGGGGACAGGGGAAAACTGTTTTTT
TRBD2,TRBV2,-,TRBJ2-5,CASTAQRGEGETQYF,TGTGCCAGCACGGCCCAGCGGGGGGAGGGAGAGACCCAGTACTTC